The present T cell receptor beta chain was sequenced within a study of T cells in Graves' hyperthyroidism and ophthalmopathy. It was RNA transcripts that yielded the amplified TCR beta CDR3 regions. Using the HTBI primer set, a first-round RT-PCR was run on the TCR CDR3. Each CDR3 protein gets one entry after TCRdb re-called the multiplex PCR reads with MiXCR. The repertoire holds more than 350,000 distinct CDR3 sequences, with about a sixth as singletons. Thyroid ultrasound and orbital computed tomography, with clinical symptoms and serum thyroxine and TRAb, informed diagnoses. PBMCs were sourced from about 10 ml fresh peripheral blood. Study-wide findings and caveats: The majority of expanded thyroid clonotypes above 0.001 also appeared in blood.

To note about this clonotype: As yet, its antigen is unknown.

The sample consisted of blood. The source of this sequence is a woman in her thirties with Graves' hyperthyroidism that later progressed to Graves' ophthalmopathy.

The CDR3 coding sequence is TGTGCCAGCAGTTTAGGCGGTAGCGGGAGGGCCGCAGATACGCAGTATTTT. As protein: CASSLGGSGRAADTQYF. The chain carries TRBV12-3 or TRBV12-4 and TRBJ2-3; TRBD2 aligns across 11 bases. V was clipped by 1 base and J by 4 bases; unmatched bases: 7. CDR3 size: 17 residues.